This TCR beta chain was identified during a study of T cells expressing NK-cell markers. Study-level information: There were seven HCMV-seropositive donors and one seronegative donor among the eight sequenced. Study-level findings and limits: In a handful of donors, dominant clonotypes made up about 28.3-60.1% of CD3+CD56-NKG2C+ cells. Dominant NKG2C+ clonotypes were found to form roughly 1.0-7.0% of CD8+ T cells in 5 or 6 donors.

Researchers built TCR beta cDNA using 5'RACE template switching with UMIs. TCRdb re-called the 5' RACE reads and gives one entry per CDR3 protein, without DNA. This table lists about 550,000 distinct CDR3 sequences. The germline V gene encodes CDR1 SGHTA and CDR2 FQGNSA. The CDR3 spans 15 residues. About this clonotype: Its antigen is unknown.

This clonotype was obtained from a man between 18 and 35 years old in good health. The sample was blood T cells: a sorted CD56 or NKG2C T cell subset, CD4+ or CD8+ T cells, or bulk PBMC T cells (not recorded which). The genes are TRBV7-2 and TRBJ2-3; the D call of TRBD1 rests on TCRdb alone, since no DNA is present to check it. The CDR3 protein is CASSLEGTGADTQYF.